The T cell receptor (beta chain) under discussion was sequenced for a study of CD8+ T cells in alopecia areata. Study-level information: Treatment ran 6 to 18 months, with 6 months of follow-up afterward. General observations from the study: Mice gave a clearer picture of TCR sharing than patients did, possibly for HLA-related reasons. Compared with normal scalp, lesional scalp had higher clonality and more expanded CD8+ clones.

A note on this clone: The target antigen is unknown.

This CDR3 has 14 amino acids. V lost 7 bases and J 2 bases, leaving 14 bases between the germline ends. Germline lookup yields CDR1 MNHEY and CDR2 SMNVEV (reference sequence). Following RNA extraction, reverse transcription yielded cDNA that acted as the sequencing template. Libraries were prepared by immunoSEQ multiplex PCR; TCRdb keeps only in-frame clonotypes and omits some of them. The table includes 140,000 or so clones, 51% detected once. This rearrangement joins TRBV27 to TRBJ1-2; TRBD1 might be the D (6 bases). The sequence was obtained from a human donor with alopecia areata. The starting material was CD4+ T cells sorted from blood, obtained at week 0. The CDR3 DNA is TGTGCCAGCACCCTCCCCACAGGGAACTATGGCTACACCTTC. This sequence encodes CASTLPTGNYGYTF.